The T cell receptor beta chain described here comes from a study of T-cell reconstitution after alpha-beta-depleted transplantation in children. The germline gives CDR1 SGHRS, CDR2 YFSETQ. This CDR3 is built from 14 residues. Germline trimming cut 7 bases from V and 0 bases from J; bases unmatched to any gene: 4. During its preparation, the TCRbeta library received unique molecular identifiers. TCRdb called the PCR reads again in MiXCR, with one record for every CDR3 protein. The sample contains 350,000 to 400,000 distinct CDR3 sequences, about 14% of which appear only once. This clonotype was seen a handful of times.

Material: PBMCs, obtained from the stem cell graft. The clonotype was recovered from a human donor who donated a stem cell graft to a child with Fanconi anemia. The chain joins TRBV5-1 to TRBJ2-3, with TRBD2 matching over 8 bases. The CDR3 DNA reads as TGCGCCAGCGCGCGCGGGGGGAGCACAGATACGCAGTATTTT. Protein sequence: CASARGGSTDTQYF.